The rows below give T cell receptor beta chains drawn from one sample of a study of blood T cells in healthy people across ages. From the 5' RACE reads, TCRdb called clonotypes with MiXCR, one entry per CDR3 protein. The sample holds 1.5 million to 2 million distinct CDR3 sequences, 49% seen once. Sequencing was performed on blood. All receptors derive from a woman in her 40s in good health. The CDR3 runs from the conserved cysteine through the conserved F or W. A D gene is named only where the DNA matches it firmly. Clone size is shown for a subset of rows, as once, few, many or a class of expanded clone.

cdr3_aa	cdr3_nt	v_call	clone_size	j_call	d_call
CASSLDQGYTQYF	TGCGCCAGCAGCTTGGATCAGGGCTATACGCAGTATTTT	TRBV5-1	-	TRBJ2-3	-
CASSQGLAEPDTQYF	TGCGCCAGCAGCCAAGGACTAGCGGAACCAGATACGCAGTATTTT	TRBV4-3	few	TRBJ2-3	TRBD2
CASKPQTETQYF	TGTGCCAGCAAACCACAGACCGAGACCCAGTACTTC	TRBV28	few	TRBJ2-5	-
CASRKTGGDYGYTF	TGTGCCAGCAGAAAGACAGGGGGCGACTATGGCTACACCTTC	TRBV9	few	TRBJ1-2	TRBD1
CASSLRGTGGLFF	TGCGCCAGCAGCCTCCGTGGGACCGGCGGACTGTTTTTT	TRBV4-3	-	TRBJ1-4	-
CATSGAGTPLYEQYF	TGTGCCACCAGCGGAGCCGGGACACCCCTCTACGAGCAGTACTTC	TRBV15	few	TRBJ2-7	-
CASSVQGARGEKLFF	TGCGCCAGCAGCGTCCAGGGGGCGAGAGGTGAAAAACTGTTTTTT	TRBV5-1	few	TRBJ1-4	TRBD1
CASSAGLGGYTF	TGTGCCAGCAGCGCAGGGTTGGGCGGCTACACCTTC	TRBV5-6	-	TRBJ1-2	-
CATNYRGTYEQYF	TGTGCCACCAACTACAGGGGAACCTACGAGCAGTACTTC	TRBV15	few	TRBJ2-7	TRBD1
CASTHAGTGKIEQYF	TGTGCCAGCACCCACGCCGGGACAGGGAAGATCGAGCAGTACTTC	TRBV6-5	-	TRBJ2-7	TRBD1
CASIEGGRETQYF	TGTGCCAGCATAGAAGGGGGTCGGGAGACCCAGTACTTC	TRBV6-6	-	TRBJ2-5	-
CASSFQGAKQYF	TGTGCCAGCAGCTTTCAGGGCGCTAAGCAGTACTTC	TRBV12-3/TRBV12-4	-	TRBJ2-7	-
CSVGGTGGTDEQFF	TGCAGCGTTGGGGGGACAGGGGGCACGGATGAGCAGTTCTTC	TRBV29-1	-	TRBJ2-1	TRBD1
CASSSPSQGQQVYTF	TGTGCCAGCAGTTCTCCCTCCCAGGGACAGCAGGTCTACACCTTC	TRBV27	-	TRBJ1-2	TRBD1
CASSNGLPGDTQYF	TGTGCCAGCAGCAACGGCCTCCCTGGAGATACGCAGTATTTT	TRBV13	-	TRBJ2-3	-
CASLPSEGQNNEQFF	TGTGCCAGTTTGCCGTCCGAGGGACAGAACAATGAGCAGTTCTTC	TRBV12-3/TRBV12-4	few	TRBJ2-1	TRBD1
CASSLLVTGTYYEQYF	TGTGCCAGCAGCTTACTTGTGACAGGAACCTACTACGAGCAGTACTTC	TRBV7-2	-	TRBJ2-7	-
CASSPPTRIETQYF	TGTGCCAGCTCACCACCGACTAGGATAGAGACCCAGTACTTC	TRBV18	few	TRBJ2-5	-
CASIKPGRENTGELFF	TGTGCCAGCATCAAGCCAGGGAGGGAGAACACCGGGGAGCTGTTTTTT	TRBV6-6	-	TRBJ2-2	TRBD2
CASSRIGQIILAKNIQYF	TGTGCCAGCAGCCGCATAGGACAGATTATTCTAGCCAAAAACATTCAGTACTTC	TRBV11-2	-	TRBJ2-4	-
CASSATGGTQETQYF	TGTGCCAGCAGTGCCACTGGAGGGACCCAAGAGACCCAGTACTTC	TRBV12-3/TRBV12-4	few	TRBJ2-5	-
CASSRGTSGGETQYF	TGCGCCAGCAGCCGGGGGACTAGCGGAGGAGAGACCCAGTACTTC	TRBV5-1	many	TRBJ2-5	TRBD2
CASRDIGQGYRNQPQHF	TGTGCCAGCAGGGATATCGGACAGGGGTATCGCAATCAGCCCCAGCATTTT	TRBV6-2/TRBV6-3	once	TRBJ1-5	TRBD1
CASSDVGSSTDTQYF	TGTGCCAGCAGTGATGTGGGTTCTAGCACAGATACGCAGTATTTT	TRBV2	-	TRBJ2-3	-
CSAGGRRGRQGDVYNYGYTF	TGCAGTGCCGGAGGGAGGAGAGGGCGACAGGGAGATGTTTATAACTATGGCTACACCTTC	TRBV20-1	-	TRBJ1-2	TRBD1
CASSPSQGNYGYTF	TGTGCCAGCAGTCCAAGCCAGGGGAACTATGGCTACACCTTC	TRBV2	few	TRBJ1-2	-
CSPTSASTDTQYF	TGCAGCCCGACTAGCGCTAGCACAGATACGCAGTATTTT	TRBV29-1	-	TRBJ2-3	TRBD2
CSASLRNRVGFTNYGYTF	TGCAGTGCTAGTTTAAGGAACCGTGTTGGGTTCACTAACTATGGCTACACCTTC	TRBV20-1	once	TRBJ1-2	-
CASGLATDRVDGYTF	TGTGCTAGTGGTTTGGCGACAGACAGGGTAGATGGCTACACCTTC	TRBV12-5	-	TRBJ1-2	TRBD1
CASSRLLNEQFF	TGTGCCAGCAGTCGGCTGCTTAATGAGCAGTTCTTC	TRBV6-6	-	TRBJ2-1	-
CASSPSSTGNYEQYF	TGTGCCAGCTCACCAAGCTCGACAGGGAACTACGAGCAGTACTTC	TRBV18	-	TRBJ2-7	TRBD1